Listed below are T cell receptor beta chains from one sample, sequenced in a study of blood T cell repertoires in COVID-19. TCRdb keeps only in-frame clones here, not all; method: immunoSEQ multiplex PCR. In the table there are some 200,000 clones, 76% of which are singletons. Sequences were obtained from peripheral blood. These receptor sequences come from a woman between 45 and 65 years old with active or convalescent COVID-19. The CDR3 runs from the conserved cysteine through the conserved F or W. The D gene is left open where the match is weak. Only part of the rows carry a size: once, few, many, or a class if the clone is expanded.

clone_size: once; j_call: TRBJ2-1; v_call: TRBV2; d_call: -; cdr3_aa: CASRYSFHEQFF; cdr3_nt: TGTGCCAGCAGGTATAGTTTCCATGAGCAGTTCTTC
clone_size: few; j_call: TRBJ2-2; v_call: TRBV9; d_call: TRBD2; cdr3_aa: CASSELAANTGELFF; cdr3_nt: TGTGCCAGCAGCGAACTAGCGGCGAACACCGGGGAGCTGTTTTTT
clone_size: -; j_call: TRBJ2-1; v_call: TRBV12-3/TRBV12-4; d_call: -; cdr3_aa: CASTVSSAREQFF; cdr3_nt: TGTGCCAGCACTGTTTCTAGCGCAAGGGAGCAGTTCTTC
clone_size: -; j_call: TRBJ1-3; v_call: TRBV19; d_call: TRBD1; cdr3_aa: CASSTTGAGNTIYF; cdr3_nt: TGTGCCAGTAGTACGACAGGGGCTGGAAACACCATATATTTT
clone_size: -; j_call: TRBJ1-2; v_call: TRBV6-2/TRBV6-3; d_call: -; cdr3_aa: CASSKGDYGGYTF; cdr3_nt: TGTGCCAGCAGTAAGGGGGACTACGGTGGCTACACCTTC
clone_size: few; j_call: TRBJ2-1; v_call: TRBV18; d_call: TRBD2; cdr3_aa: CASSPTSGTYEQFF; cdr3_nt: TGTGCCAGCTCACCAACTAGCGGGACCTATGAGCAGTTCTTC
clone_size: -; j_call: TRBJ2-6; v_call: TRBV28; d_call: -; cdr3_aa: CASSRPPTKWANVLTF; cdr3_nt: TGTGCCAGCAGCCGACCACCGACTAAGTGGGCCAACGTCCTGACTTTC
clone_size: -; j_call: TRBJ2-2; v_call: TRBV2; d_call: TRBD1; cdr3_aa: CASGDRGIAGELFF; cdr3_nt: TGTGCCAGCGGGGACAGGGGGATCGCCGGGGAGCTGTTTTTT
clone_size: -; j_call: TRBJ1-1; v_call: TRBV4-2; d_call: -; cdr3_aa: CASSQSGREWDTEAFF; cdr3_nt: TGTGCCAGCAGCCAATCTGGCAGGGAATGGGACACTGAAGCTTTCTTT
clone_size: -; j_call: TRBJ2-5; v_call: TRBV3-1/TRBV3-2; d_call: -; cdr3_aa: CASSLEPRRETQYF; cdr3_nt: TGTGCCAGCAGCCTCGAGCCAAGGCGGGAGACCCAGTACTTC
clone_size: few; j_call: TRBJ2-3; v_call: TRBV2; d_call: TRBD2; cdr3_aa: CASSGEAGGPDTQYF; cdr3_nt: TGTGCCAGCAGTGGGGAAGCGGGGGGGCCAGATACGCAGTATTTT
clone_size: -; j_call: TRBJ1-1; v_call: TRBV3-1/TRBV3-2; d_call: -; cdr3_aa: CASSGLGANTEAFF; cdr3_nt: TGTGCCAGCAGCGGGCTGGGGGCCAACACTGAAGCTTTCTTT
clone_size: -; j_call: TRBJ1-3; v_call: TRBV19; d_call: -; cdr3_aa: CASSSESRGPGNTIYF; cdr3_nt: TGTGCCAGTAGTTCCGAAAGCAGGGGCCCTGGAAACACCATATATTTT
clone_size: -; j_call: TRBJ2-2; v_call: TRBV29-1; d_call: TRBD2; cdr3_aa: CSVGVAGRNTGELFF; cdr3_nt: TGCAGCGTTGGGGTAGCGGGGAGGAACACCGGGGAGCTGTTTTTT
clone_size: -; j_call: TRBJ2-3; v_call: TRBV7-9; d_call: -; cdr3_aa: CASSSRRDGTDTQYF; cdr3_nt: TGTGCCAGCAGCTCGCGCCGTGATGGCACAGATACGCAGTATTTT
clone_size: -; j_call: TRBJ1-2; v_call: TRBV6-5; d_call: -; cdr3_aa: CASRPDRDYGYTF; cdr3_nt: TGTGCCAGCAGACCCGACAGAGACTATGGCTACACCTTC
clone_size: -; j_call: TRBJ2-3; v_call: TRBV6-5; d_call: -; cdr3_aa: CATLGLLTDTQYF; cdr3_nt: TGTGCCACGTTGGGACTTCTCACAGATACGCAGTATTTT
clone_size: -; j_call: TRBJ2-3; v_call: TRBV11-2; d_call: TRBD2; cdr3_aa: CASSSGPGGYF; cdr3_nt: TGTGCCAGCAGTTCGGGTCCGGGGGGGTATTTT
clone_size: -; j_call: TRBJ1-2; v_call: TRBV11-2; d_call: -; cdr3_aa: CASATNFRNGIYGYTF; cdr3_nt: TGTGCCAGCGCCACTAACTTCCGGAACGGAATCTATGGCTACACCTTC
clone_size: -; j_call: TRBJ2-7; v_call: TRBV5-4; d_call: -; cdr3_aa: CASSLEGYEQYF; cdr3_nt: TGTGCCAGCAGCTTGGAGGGGTACGAGCAGTACTTC
clone_size: -; j_call: TRBJ1-3; v_call: TRBV7-9; d_call: -; cdr3_aa: CASTMSSGNTIYF; cdr3_nt: TGTGCCAGCACCATGAGCTCTGGAAACACCATATATTTT
clone_size: -; j_call: TRBJ2-1; v_call: TRBV24-1; d_call: TRBD2; cdr3_aa: CATSDLTSGKNNEQFF; cdr3_nt: TGTGCCACCAGTGATCTTACTAGCGGGAAGAACAATGAGCAGTTCTTC
clone_size: once; j_call: TRBJ1-4; v_call: TRBV19; d_call: -; cdr3_aa: CASAARGALEKLFF; cdr3_nt: TGTGCCAGTGCTGCTCGGGGGGCTCTCGAAAAACTGTTTTTT
clone_size: -; j_call: TRBJ1-2; v_call: TRBV7-8; d_call: TRBD1; cdr3_aa: CASSRQGVGGYTF; cdr3_nt: TGTGCCAGCAGCCGACAGGGGGTCGGGGGCTACACCTTC
clone_size: few; j_call: TRBJ1-5; v_call: TRBV19; d_call: -; cdr3_aa: CASSVLRGQPQHF; cdr3_nt: TGTGCCAGTAGTGTTCTTAGGGGTCAGCCCCAGCATTTT
clone_size: -; j_call: TRBJ2-6; v_call: TRBV6-5; d_call: TRBD1; cdr3_aa: CASRDRGSGANVLTF; cdr3_nt: TGTGCCAGCAGAGACAGGGGCTCTGGGGCCAACGTCCTGACTTTC
clone_size: -; j_call: TRBJ2-7; v_call: TRBV27; d_call: TRBD1; cdr3_aa: CASSPRDRGNEQYF; cdr3_nt: TGTGCCAGCAGTCCCCGGGACAGGGGGAACGAGCAGTACTTC
clone_size: -; j_call: TRBJ2-3; v_call: TRBV7-3; d_call: TRBD2; cdr3_aa: CASSINGLAGNTDTQYF; cdr3_nt: TGTGCCAGCAGCATAAATGGACTAGCGGGGAACACAGATACGCAGTATTTT
clone_size: -; j_call: TRBJ2-1; v_call: TRBV18; d_call: -; cdr3_aa: CASSPLRGTYNEQFF; cdr3_nt: TGTGCCAGCTCACCCCTTCGGGGGACCTACAATGAGCAGTTCTTC
clone_size: -; j_call: TRBJ2-3; v_call: TRBV5-1; d_call: -; cdr3_aa: CASSLASGSGTDTQYF; cdr3_nt: TGCGCCAGCAGCTTGGCCAGCGGCTCGGGCACAGATACGCAGTATTTT
clone_size: -; j_call: TRBJ1-2; v_call: TRBV11-3; d_call: TRBD1; cdr3_aa: CASSLQGGYGYTF; cdr3_nt: TGTGCCAGCAGCCTACAGGGGGGCTATGGCTACACCTTC
clone_size: -; j_call: TRBJ1-2; v_call: TRBV16; d_call: -; cdr3_aa: CASSPAGNYGYTF; cdr3_nt: TGTGCCAGCAGCCCCGCAGGGAACTATGGCTACACCTTC
clone_size: -; j_call: TRBJ2-6; v_call: TRBV7-8; d_call: TRBD1; cdr3_aa: CASSSWGTGGAGANVLTF; cdr3_nt: TGTGCCAGCAGCTCGTGGGGGACAGGGGGCGCCGGGGCCAACGTCCTGACTTTC
clone_size: -; j_call: TRBJ2-1; v_call: TRBV5-4; d_call: TRBD1; cdr3_aa: CASSWDRDNEQFF; cdr3_nt: TGTGCCAGCAGCTGGGACAGAGACAATGAGCAGTTCTTC
clone_size: -; j_call: TRBJ1-5; v_call: TRBV2; d_call: -; cdr3_aa: CASSEGAGRSQPQHF; cdr3_nt: TGTGCCAGCAGTGAAGGGGCAGGGCGAAGTCAGCCCCAGCATTTT
clone_size: -; j_call: TRBJ1-1; v_call: TRBV5-1; d_call: -; cdr3_aa: CASSLPRGNTEAFF; cdr3_nt: TGCGCCAGCAGCTTGCCCAGGGGCAACACTGAAGCTTTCTTT
clone_size: -; j_call: TRBJ1-1; v_call: TRBV4-3; d_call: -; cdr3_aa: CASSQDRSRPEAFF; cdr3_nt: TGCGCCAGCAGCCAAGATCGCTCGAGGCCTGAAGCTTTCTTT
clone_size: -; j_call: TRBJ2-5; v_call: TRBV6-5; d_call: TRBD1; cdr3_aa: CASSYATGGSQETQYF; cdr3_nt: TGTGCCAGCAGTTACGCGACAGGGGGCTCCCAAGAGACCCAGTACTTC
clone_size: -; j_call: TRBJ2-1; v_call: TRBV7-3; d_call: TRBD1; cdr3_aa: CASSLGQGVYNEQFF; cdr3_nt: TGTGCCAGCAGCTTAGGGCAGGGGGTCTACAATGAGCAGTTCTTC
clone_size: -; j_call: TRBJ2-1; v_call: TRBV5-6; d_call: TRBD2; cdr3_aa: CASSLASGRANEQFF; cdr3_nt: TGTGCCAGCAGCTTGGCCAGCGGGAGGGCGAATGAGCAGTTCTTC
clone_size: -; j_call: TRBJ2-4; v_call: TRBV29-1; d_call: TRBD1; cdr3_aa: CSVDPRTGGKNIQYF; cdr3_nt: TGCAGCGTTGACCCGCGGACAGGGGGCAAAAACATTCAGTACTTC
clone_size: -; j_call: TRBJ1-2; v_call: TRBV11-2; d_call: -; cdr3_aa: CASSPQSGGYGYTF; cdr3_nt: TGTGCCAGCAGCCCCCAGTCCGGCGGCTATGGCTACACCTTC
clone_size: -; j_call: TRBJ1-3; v_call: TRBV28; d_call: TRBD1; cdr3_aa: CASSPMTGGGGNTIYF; cdr3_nt: TGTGCCAGCAGCCCTATGACAGGGGGTGGTGGAAACACCATATATTTT
clone_size: -; j_call: TRBJ1-6; v_call: TRBV5-5; d_call: -; cdr3_aa: CASSLERTANSPLHF; cdr3_nt: TGTGCCAGCAGCTTGGAACGGACAGCAAATTCACCCCTCCACTTT
clone_size: -; j_call: TRBJ2-3; v_call: TRBV9; d_call: -; cdr3_aa: CASSVMEGGASDTQYF; cdr3_nt: TGTGCCAGCAGCGTGATGGAGGGGGGGGCCTCGGATACGCAGTATTTT
clone_size: -; j_call: TRBJ1-1; v_call: TRBV6-1; d_call: -; cdr3_aa: CASSEGSGRTQAFF; cdr3_nt: TGTGCCAGCAGTGAAGGTAGCGGCAGGACACAAGCTTTCTTT
clone_size: -; j_call: TRBJ2-7; v_call: TRBV2; d_call: TRBD1; cdr3_aa: CASIRDRGDEQYF; cdr3_nt: TGTGCCAGCATCCGGGACAGGGGGGACGAGCAGTACTTC
clone_size: -; j_call: TRBJ1-1; v_call: TRBV7-8; d_call: TRBD1; cdr3_aa: CASSLDQGAMDTEAFF; cdr3_nt: TGTGCCAGCAGCTTAGATCAGGGGGCAATGGACACTGAAGCTTTCTTT
clone_size: -; j_call: TRBJ2-2; v_call: TRBV5-1; d_call: -; cdr3_aa: CASSLGISGILNTGELFF; cdr3_nt: TGCGCCAGCAGCTTGGGCATCTCCGGGATCCTAAACACCGGGGAACTGTTTTTT
clone_size: -; j_call: TRBJ2-3; v_call: TRBV4-3; d_call: -; cdr3_aa: CASSQVFGSDTQYF; cdr3_nt: TGCGCCAGCAGCCAAGTTTTCGGGTCAGATACGCAGTATTTT
clone_size: -; j_call: TRBJ1-1; v_call: TRBV3-1/TRBV3-2; d_call: -; cdr3_aa: CASSQGGQAFF; cdr3_nt: TGTGCCAGCAGCCAGGGAGGACAAGCTTTCTTT
clone_size: -; j_call: TRBJ1-2; v_call: TRBV6-5; d_call: TRBD1; cdr3_aa: CASKRTGNYGYTF; cdr3_nt: TGTGCCAGCAAGAGGACAGGGAACTATGGCTACACCTTC
clone_size: -; j_call: TRBJ1-5; v_call: TRBV10-3; d_call: -; cdr3_aa: CAISDGEVNQPQHF; cdr3_nt: TGTGCCATCAGTGACGGAGAGGTCAATCAGCCCCAGCATTTT
clone_size: -; j_call: TRBJ2-6; v_call: TRBV29-1; d_call: TRBD1; cdr3_aa: CSVSPGTGENSGANVLTF; cdr3_nt: TGCAGCGTCTCCCCCGGGACAGGGGAAAACTCTGGGGCCAACGTCCTGACTTTC
clone_size: -; j_call: TRBJ1-4; v_call: TRBV5-1; d_call: -; cdr3_aa: CASSPTGNEKLFF; cdr3_nt: TGCGCCAGCAGTCCGACGGGGAATGAAAAACTGTTTTTT
clone_size: -; j_call: TRBJ2-5; v_call: TRBV7-7; d_call: TRBD2; cdr3_aa: CASSQAGGETQYF; cdr3_nt: TGTGCTAGCAGCCAAGCGGGGGGAGAGACCCAGTACTTC
clone_size: -; j_call: TRBJ2-7; v_call: TRBV5-1; d_call: -; cdr3_aa: CASSSTDRLPYEQYF; cdr3_nt: TGCGCCAGCAGCTCGACCGACAGGCTCCCCTACGAGCAGTACTTC
clone_size: -; j_call: TRBJ2-1; v_call: TRBV2; d_call: TRBD1; cdr3_aa: CASRGTGGFYNEQFF; cdr3_nt: TGTGCCAGCAGGGGGACAGGGGGGTTCTACAATGAGCAGTTCTTC
clone_size: -; j_call: TRBJ1-1; v_call: TRBV7-2; d_call: -; cdr3_aa: CASSFQGGNTEAFF; cdr3_nt: TGTGCCAGCAGCTTCCAGGGAGGGAACACTGAAGCTTTCTTT
clone_size: -; j_call: TRBJ1-2; v_call: TRBV7-9; d_call: TRBD1; cdr3_aa: CASSGQGSGYGYTF; cdr3_nt: TGTGCCAGCAGCGGACAGGGGAGTGGCTATGGCTACACCTTC